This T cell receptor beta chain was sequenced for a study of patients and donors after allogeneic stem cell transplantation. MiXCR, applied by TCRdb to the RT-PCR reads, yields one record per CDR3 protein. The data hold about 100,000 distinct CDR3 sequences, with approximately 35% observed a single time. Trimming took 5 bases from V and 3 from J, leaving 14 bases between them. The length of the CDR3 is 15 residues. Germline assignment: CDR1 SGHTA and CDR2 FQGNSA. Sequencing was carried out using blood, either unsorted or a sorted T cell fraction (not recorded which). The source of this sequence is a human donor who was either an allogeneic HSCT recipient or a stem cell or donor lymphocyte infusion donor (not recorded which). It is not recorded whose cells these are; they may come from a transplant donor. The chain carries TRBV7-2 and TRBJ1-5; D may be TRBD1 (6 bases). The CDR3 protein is CASSQGHLVNQPQHF. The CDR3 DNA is TGTGCCAGCAGCCAGGGACACCTAGTCAATCAGCCCCAGCATTTT.